Listed below are T cell receptor beta chains from one sample, sequenced in a study of molecular identifiers for immune sequencing clone quantification. Using its own MiXCR run on the PCR reads, TCRdb lists one record per CDR3 protein. The profile shows 400,000 to 600,000 distinct CDR3 sequences, under 30% of them singletons. Sequenced input: naive CD8+ T cells from blood, with Jurkat cell RNA spiked in. Receptor source: a human donor in good health. Some libraries in this study had Jurkat cell RNA spiked in. CDR3s include the opening cysteine and the closing phenylalanine or tryptophan. A D gene is named only where the DNA matches it firmly. A clone size is listed for some rows: how often the clone was seen (once, few, many), or a class if it is expanded.

V gene	clone size	J gene	D gene	CDR3 protein	CDR3 DNA
TRBV12-3/TRBV12-4	few	TRBJ2-1	TRBD1	CASSIGTGWFF	TGTGCCAGCAGCATCGGGACAGGGTGGTTCTTC
TRBV2	-	TRBJ1-4	TRBD1	CASSFPGQGSSVFF	TGTGCCAGCAGCTTTCCGGGACAGGGTAGTTCGGTGTTTTTT
TRBV7-7	few	TRBJ2-1	TRBD2	CASSLTSGRAVYNEQFF	TGTGCTAGCAGCCTGACTAGCGGGAGGGCCGTTTACAATGAGCAGTTCTTC
TRBV4-3	-	TRBJ1-1	TRBD1	CARSQGQGAPEAFF	TGCGCCCGCAGCCAAGGACAGGGGGCCCCTGAAGCTTTCTTT
TRBV30	-	TRBJ2-7	-	CAWSVGIRGNEQYF	TGTGCCTGGAGTGTAGGAATCAGGGGCAACGAGCAGTACTTC
TRBV5-3	-	TRBJ2-5	-	CASSLEGPSAETQYF	TGTGCCAGCAGCTTGGAGGGCCCCTCGGCGGAGACCCAGTACTTC
TRBV5-8	-	TRBJ1-5	TRBD1	CASSFTGASNQPQHF	TGTGCCAGCAGCTTTACAGGGGCCTCCAATCAGCCCCAGCATTTT
TRBV4-1	-	TRBJ1-5	-	CASSPILSQPQHF	TGCGCCAGCAGCCCGATACTGTCCCAGCCCCAGCATTTT
TRBV25-1	-	TRBJ1-6	-	CASSGRGSSYNSPLHF	TGTGCCAGCAGTGGCAGGGGCAGCTCCTATAATTCACCCCTCCACTTT
TRBV12-3/TRBV12-4	once	TRBJ1-5	-	CASSQESQPPHF	TGTGCCAGCAGTCAGGAAAGTCAGCCCCCGCATTTT
TRBV20-1	-	TRBJ2-1	-	CSARPSPGVLDEQFF	TGCAGTGCTAGACCCTCTCCGGGGGTCTTGGATGAGCAGTTCTTC
TRBV28	-	TRBJ2-7	TRBD2	CASSLRGGPYEQYF	TGTGCCAGCAGTTTACGCGGGGGGCCCTACGAGCAGTACTTC
TRBV15	-	TRBJ2-1	-	CATSRERQNSYNEQFF	TGTGCCACCAGCAGAGAACGACAGAACTCCTACAATGAGCAGTTCTTC
TRBV15	few	TRBJ1-1	TRBD1	CATSSDRGPNTEAFF	TGTGCCACCAGCTCGGACAGGGGGCCGAACACTGAAGCTTTCTTT
TRBV3-1	-	TRBJ2-5	TRBD2	CASSPQGGRETQYF	TGTGCCAGCAGCCCCCAGGGCGGGAGAGAGACCCAGTACTTC
TRBV20-1	-	TRBJ1-5	-	CSARDTQGRGLSNQPQHF	TGCAGTGCTAGAGACACCCAAGGGAGGGGCCTTAGCAATCAGCCCCAGCATTTT
TRBV27	-	TRBJ2-7	-	CASTMGQGGERSF	TGTGCCAGCACCATGGGGCAGGGGGGCGAGCGGTCCTTC